This paragraph covers one T cell receptor (beta chain) sequence. The protocol was immunoSEQ multiplex PCR, while the TCRdb copy is restricted to in-frame clones and leaves out a portion. Here the sample spans around 38,000 clones, about 92% being singletons. The sample belongs to a study of T cell changes during pregnancy in multiple sclerosis. The CDR3 totals 15 residues. V gave up 4 bases and J gave up 3 bases; unmatched junction bases: 4. Looked up from germline, CDR1 is PRHDT and CDR2 is FYEKMQ (reference sequence). This specimen consisted of CD8+ T cells from peripheral blood mononuclear cells, obtained in the third trimester of pregnancy. This chain links TRBV13 with TRBJ2-2; TRBD1 matches at 8 bases. The sequence was collected from a female donor with multiple sclerosis, enrolled in a pregnancy study. The CDR3 reads CASSSGQGDTGELFF. CDR3 bases: TGTGCCAGCAGCTCCGGACAGGGCGACACCGGGGAGCTGTTTTTT.